The present T cell receptor (beta chain) was sequenced within a study of cytomegalovirus exposure and HLA in healthy donors. Study-wide points: In a later analysis, a genetic analysis reported fewer productive-TCR N-insertions in an Asian-associated ancestry cluster than the cohort average. Using a false discovery rate of 0.05, a later analysis showed that 16,951 TCR beta sequences were associated with HLA alleles. In a later analysis, parvovirus B19, influenza, CMV and Epstein-Barr virus appeared linked to several top co-occurrence clusters. The authors enumerated some 170 TCR beta chains as linked to cytomegalovirus.

The CDR3 is 11 residues long. Germline CDR1 is MDHEN and CDR2 is SYDVKM. Trimming removed 4 bases at V and 6 bases at J, with 4 bases between. This clone was counted only a few times. Its target is unknown. The primer mix had 60 Vbeta and 13 Jbeta primers. This table comes from immunoSEQ multiplex PCR, and its TCRdb copy is limited to in-frame clones, with some not included. This table has around 150,000 clones, approximately 84% appearing once. The sample comprised PBMCs. This clonotype was obtained from a male donor in good health and CMV-seropositive. This chain joins TRBV28 and TRBJ1-3; D remains ambiguous. CDR3: CASSSVNTIYF. The CDR3 DNA reads as TGTGCCAGCAGTTCCGTAAACACCATATATTTT.